One and the same sample provided the 14 T cell receptor beta chains below, sequenced in a study of blood T cell repertoires in COVID-19. Method: immunoSEQ multiplex PCR; TCRdb's copy keeps in-frame clones and lacks some. This sample has about 93,000 clones, with more than 65% found just once. The sequenced sample consisted of peripheral blood. Receptor source: a human donor in a cohort sampled during active COVID-19.

The rearrangement uses TRBV18 and TRBJ1-1; no reliable D call. The CDR3 loop spans 12 amino acids. V lost 4 bases, J lost 1 base, and 4 bases lay in between. Germline CDR1 KGHSH, CDR2 LQKENI. CDR3 region: CASSRQNTEAFF. CDR3 sequence (DNA): TGTGCCAGCTCACGTCAGAACACTGAAGCTTTCTTT.

The chain carries TRBV2 and TRBJ2-7; D is undetermined. Germline loops: CDR1 SNHLY, CDR2 FYNNEI. The CDR3 loop spans 12 amino acids. V lost 8 bases to trimming and J lost 2 bases, with 10 bases between them. The chain's CDR3 is CASAGSPYEQYF. The CDR3 bases are TGTGCCAGCGCTGGCAGTCCCTACGAGCAGTACTTC.

The V gene is TRBV6-6, the J gene TRBJ2-3, with TRBD1 matching 8 bases. The CDR3 contains 15 residues. Trimming removed 5 bases from V and 0 bases from J; junction bases left unmatched: 4. The germline CDR1 and CDR2 sequences are MNHNY and SVGAGI (reference sequence). CDR3 coding DNA: TGTGCCAGCAGTCGGGACAGGCAGAGCACAGATACGCAGTATTTT. Its translation: CASSRDRQSTDTQYF.

The CDR3 loop reads CASSKGYRKNEKLFF. CDR3 DNA sequence: TGTGCCAGCAGCAAAGGATACAGAAAGAATGAAAAACTGTTTTTT. The chain uses TRBV21-1 and TRBJ1-4; TRBD1 is the table's D call and was not checked against the DNA. TRBV21-1 constitutes a pseudogene. This CDR3 is 15 amino acids long.

V and J are TRBV2 and TRBJ1-2; a weak D match, TRBD1 (5 bases). Per germline, CDR1 SNHLY and CDR2 FYNNEI. V was cut by 2 bases and J by 1 base, with 8 bases left in between. The CDR3 is made up of 14 amino acids. The CDR3 protein is CASSERGINYGYTF. In DNA form, the CDR3 reads TGTGCCAGCAGTGAACGGGGGATTAACTATGGCTACACCTTC.

The chain employs TRBV28 and TRBJ2-4; 9 bases align to TRBD1. This CDR3 has 17 amino acids. V lost 4 bases, J lost 7 bases, and 14 bases stayed unmatched. Germline values: CDR1 MDHEN, CDR2 SYDVKM. This CDR3 is CASSSISTGTGTNIQYF. DNA of the CDR3: TGTGCCAGCAGTTCAATTTCGACCGGGACAGGGACGAACATTCAGTACTTC.

V usage is TRBV5-4 and J usage is TRBJ2-3; 13 bases fit TRBD2. Per germline, CDR1 SGHNT and CDR2 YYREEE (reference sequence). CDR3 size: 18 residues. V shed 4 bases and J 1 base; nucleotides not matched to a gene: 9. Here the CDR3 reads CASSPRTSGRKGTDTQYF. CDR3 nucleotide sequence: TGTGCCAGCAGCCCGCGGACTAGCGGGAGAAAGGGCACAGATACGCAGTATTTT.

The rearrangement links TRBV24-1 to TRBJ1-2, with 8 nucleotides matching TRBD1. The CDR3 has 17 residues. CDR1 KGHDR and CDR2 SFDVKD come from the germline V gene. V was clipped by 4 bases and J by 6 bases; unmatched bases: 15. CDR3 region: CATSDGQGPGRGDGYTF. CDR3 nucleotide sequence: TGTGCCACCAGTGACGGACAGGGCCCTGGGAGAGGGGATGGCTACACCTTC.

The chain combines TRBV7-9 with TRBJ1-6, with 7 bases identical to TRBD1. The trim removed 1 base at V and 4 bases at J, leaving 10 bases unmatched. CDR1 and CDR2 from the germline V gene are SEHNR and FQNEAQ (reference sequence). The CDR3 extends over 18 amino acids. CDR3 residues: CASSLGGTGTAYNSPLHF. The CDR3 nucleotides read TGTGCCAGCAGCTTAGGTGGAACCGGGACAGCGTATAATTCACCCCTCCACTTT.

The chain recombines TRBV28 with TRBJ2-1; tentative D call: TRBD2 (5 bases). The length of the CDR3 is 14 residues. The V end was cut by 5 bases, the J end by 5 bases, with 13 bases between. Germline CDR1 reads MDHEN; CDR2 reads SYDVKM. The CDR3 loop is CASSLSGKHNEQFF. The CDR3 nucleotides read TGTGCCAGCAGTCTCTCCGGGAAACACAATGAGCAGTTCTTC.

This clone was counted a few times. This chain connects TRBV9 to TRBJ2-7; TRBD1 matches at 7 bases. Germline CDR1 is SGDLS and CDR2 is YYNGEE. Trimming took 3 bases from V and 3 from J; bases not matched to a gene: 3. The length of the CDR3 is 13 residues. CDR3 protein: CASSGTGNYEQYF. In DNA form, the CDR3 reads TGTGCCAGCAGCGGGACAGGCAACTACGAGCAGTACTTC. Based on the CDR3 plus reference TRBV9 and TRBJ2-7, the full variable domain is DSGVTQTPKHLITATGQRVTLRCSPRSGDLSVYWYQQSLDQGLQFLIQYYNGEERAKGNILERFSAQQFPDLHSELNLSSLELGDSALYFCASSGTGNYEQYFGPGTRLTVT.

V is TRBV10-2 and J is TRBJ2-7; 7 nucleotides align to TRBD2. Germline V gene data show CDR1 as WSHSY and CDR2 as SAAADI. V gave up 6 bases and J gave up 4 bases; unmatched junction bases: 9. The CDR3 loop spans 14 amino acids. CDR3 coding DNA: TGCGCCAGCAGGGCCCCGGGGGGACGATACGAGCAGTACTTC. It codes for CASRAPGGRYEQYF.

V usage is TRBV5-8 and J usage is TRBJ1-5; weak D call: TRBD1 (5 bases). The CDR3 consists of 13 residues. In germline, CDR1 is SGHTS, CDR2 YDEGEE. V lost 1 base to trimming and J lost 11 bases, with 13 bases between them. CDR3 residues: CASSLTGVRTQHF. The DNA for the CDR3 is TGTGCCAGCAGCTTGACAGGCGTCAGGACCCAGCATTTT.

This sequence joins TRBV2 and TRBJ2-1, with a weak D call TRBD2 (5 bases). This CDR3 contains 15 residues. Germline V CDR1 and CDR2: SNHLY, FYNNEI. V was cut by 4 bases and J by 12 bases, with 22 bases left in between. For the CDR3, the DNA is TGTGCCAGCAGTGTTGTGGCGGGCCCTCTCGGATGGCAGTTCTTC. Its protein product is CASSVVAGPLGWQFF. Drawing the rest from reference TRBV2 and TRBJ2-1, the complete variable domain is EPEVTQTPSHQVTQMGQEVILRCVPISNHLYFYWYRQILGQKVEFLVSFYNNEISEKSEIFDDQFSVERPDGSNFTLKIRSTKLEDSAMYFCASSVVAGPLGWQFFGPGTRLTVL.